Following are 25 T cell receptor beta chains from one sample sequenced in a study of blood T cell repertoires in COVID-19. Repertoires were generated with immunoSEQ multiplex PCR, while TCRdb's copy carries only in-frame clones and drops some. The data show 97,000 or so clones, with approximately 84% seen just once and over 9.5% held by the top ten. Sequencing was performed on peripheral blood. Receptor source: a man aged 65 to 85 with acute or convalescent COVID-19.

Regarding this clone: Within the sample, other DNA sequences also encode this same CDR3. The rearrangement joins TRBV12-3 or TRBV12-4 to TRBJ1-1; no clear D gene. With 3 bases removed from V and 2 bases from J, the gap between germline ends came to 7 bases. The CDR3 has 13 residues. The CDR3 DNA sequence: TGTGCCAGCAGTTTGGGGAGAAACACTGAAGCTTTCTTT. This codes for CASSLGRNTEAFF.

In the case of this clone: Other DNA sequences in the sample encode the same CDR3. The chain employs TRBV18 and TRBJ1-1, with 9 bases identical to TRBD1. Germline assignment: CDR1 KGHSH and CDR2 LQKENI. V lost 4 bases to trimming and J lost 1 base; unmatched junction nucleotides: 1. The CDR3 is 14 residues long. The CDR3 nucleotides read TGTGCCAGCTCACTGGGACAGGGGAACACTGAAGCTTTCTTT. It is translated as CASSLGQGNTEAFF.

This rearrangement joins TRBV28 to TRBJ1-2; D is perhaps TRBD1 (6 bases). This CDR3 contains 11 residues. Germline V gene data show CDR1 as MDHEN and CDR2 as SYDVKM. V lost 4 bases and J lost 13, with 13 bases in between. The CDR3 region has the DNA TGTGCCAGCAGTTCCGCTGACAGGTCCACCTTC. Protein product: CASSSADRSTF.

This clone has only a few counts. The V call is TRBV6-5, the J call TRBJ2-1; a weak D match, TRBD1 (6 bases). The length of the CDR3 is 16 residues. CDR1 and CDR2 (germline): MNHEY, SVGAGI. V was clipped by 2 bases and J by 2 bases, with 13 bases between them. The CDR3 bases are TGTGCCAGCAGTTACGTGGGGGCTCAGGCCTACAATGAGCAGTTCTTC. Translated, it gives CASSYVGAQAYNEQFF.

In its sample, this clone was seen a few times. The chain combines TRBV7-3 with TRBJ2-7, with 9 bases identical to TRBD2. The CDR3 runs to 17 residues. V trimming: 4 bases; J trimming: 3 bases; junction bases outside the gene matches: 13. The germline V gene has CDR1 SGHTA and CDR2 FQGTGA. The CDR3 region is CASSSTSGWNKHYEQYF. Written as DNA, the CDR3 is TGTGCCAGCAGCTCAACTAGCGGGTGGAACAAACACTACGAGCAGTACTTC.

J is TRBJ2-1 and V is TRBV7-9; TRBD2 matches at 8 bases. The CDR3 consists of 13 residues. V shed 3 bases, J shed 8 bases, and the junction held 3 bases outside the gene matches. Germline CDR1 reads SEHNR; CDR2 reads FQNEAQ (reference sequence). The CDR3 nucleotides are TGTGCCAGCAGCTTCGGACTAGCCGATGAGCAGTTCTTC. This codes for CASSFGLADEQFF.

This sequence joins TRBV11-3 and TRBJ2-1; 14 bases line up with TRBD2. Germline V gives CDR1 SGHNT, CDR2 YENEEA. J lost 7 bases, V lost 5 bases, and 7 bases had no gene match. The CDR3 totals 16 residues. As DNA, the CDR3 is TGTGCCAGCAGCGTGAAGGGGACTAGCGGGAGAAATGAGCAGTTCTTC. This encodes CASSVKGTSGRNEQFF.

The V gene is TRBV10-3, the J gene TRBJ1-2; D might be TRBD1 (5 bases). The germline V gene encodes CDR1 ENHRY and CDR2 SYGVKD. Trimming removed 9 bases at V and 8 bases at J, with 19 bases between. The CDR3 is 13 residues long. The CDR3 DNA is TGTGCCATAAACCCGTCTGGCCAGGGAGGCTACACCTTC. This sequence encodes CAINPSGQGGYTF.

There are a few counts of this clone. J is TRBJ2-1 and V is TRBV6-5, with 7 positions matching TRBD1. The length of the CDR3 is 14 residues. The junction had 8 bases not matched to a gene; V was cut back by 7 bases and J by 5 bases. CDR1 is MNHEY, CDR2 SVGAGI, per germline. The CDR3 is CASNIGTVDNEQFF. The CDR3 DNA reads TGTGCCAGCAACATAGGGACAGTCGACAATGAGCAGTTCTTC.

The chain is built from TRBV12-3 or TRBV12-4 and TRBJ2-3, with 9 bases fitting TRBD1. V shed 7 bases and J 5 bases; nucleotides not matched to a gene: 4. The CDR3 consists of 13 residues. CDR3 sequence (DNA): TGTGCCAGCAAACAGGGGGCAGGAGATACGCAGTATTTT. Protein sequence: CASKQGAGDTQYF.

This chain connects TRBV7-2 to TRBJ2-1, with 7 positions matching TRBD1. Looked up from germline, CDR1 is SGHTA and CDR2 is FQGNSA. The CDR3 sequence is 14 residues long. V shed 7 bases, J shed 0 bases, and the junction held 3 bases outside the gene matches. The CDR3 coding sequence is TGTGCCAGCACCCCAGGGGGCTCCTACAATGAGCAGTTCTTC. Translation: CASTPGGSYNEQFF.

The CDR3 DNA sequence: TGCGCCAGCAGCTTGGAAGGGCCTAGCGGGACTAGCACAGATACGCAGTATTTT. Translation gives CASSLEGPSGTSTDTQYF. This chain links TRBV5-1 with TRBJ2-3; 9 bases align to TRBD2. Trimming removed 0 bases from V and 0 bases from J; junction bases left unmatched: 8. Germline lookup yields CDR1 SGHRS and CDR2 YFSETQ. The CDR3 is made up of 18 amino acids.

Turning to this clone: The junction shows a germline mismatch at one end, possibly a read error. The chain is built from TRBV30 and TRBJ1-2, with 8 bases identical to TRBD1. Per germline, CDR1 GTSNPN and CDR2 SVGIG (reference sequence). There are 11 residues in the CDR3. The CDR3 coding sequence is TGTGCCTGGACCAGGGGACAGGCCTCTTTCTTC. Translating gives CAWTRGQASFF.

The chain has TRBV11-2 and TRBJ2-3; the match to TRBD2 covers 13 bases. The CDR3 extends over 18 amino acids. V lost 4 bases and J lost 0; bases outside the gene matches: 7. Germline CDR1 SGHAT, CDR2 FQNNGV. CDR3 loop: CASSYTGTSGASTDTQYF. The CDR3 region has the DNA TGTGCCAGCAGCTATACCGGGACTAGCGGGGCGAGCACAGATACGCAGTATTTT. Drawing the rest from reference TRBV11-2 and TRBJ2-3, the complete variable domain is EAGVAQSPRYKIIEKRQSVAFWCNPISGHATLYWYQQILGQGPKLLIQFQNNGVVDDSQLPKDRFSAERLKGVDSTLKIQPAKLEDSAVYLCASSYTGTSGASTDTQYFGPGTRLTVL.

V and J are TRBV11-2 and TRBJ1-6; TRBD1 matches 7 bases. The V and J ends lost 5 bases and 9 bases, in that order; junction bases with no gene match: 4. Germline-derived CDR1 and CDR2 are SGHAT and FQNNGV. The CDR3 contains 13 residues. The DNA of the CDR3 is TGTGCCAGCAGCCCCCAGGGGGGTTCACCCCTCCACTTT. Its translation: CASSPQGGSPLHF.

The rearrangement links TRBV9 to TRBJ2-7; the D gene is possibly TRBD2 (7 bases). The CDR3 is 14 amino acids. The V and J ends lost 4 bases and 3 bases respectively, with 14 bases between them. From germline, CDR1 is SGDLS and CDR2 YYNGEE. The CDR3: CASSPRGGDYEQYF. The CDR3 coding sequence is TGTGCCAGCAGCCCGAGGGGGGGGGACTACGAGCAGTACTTC.

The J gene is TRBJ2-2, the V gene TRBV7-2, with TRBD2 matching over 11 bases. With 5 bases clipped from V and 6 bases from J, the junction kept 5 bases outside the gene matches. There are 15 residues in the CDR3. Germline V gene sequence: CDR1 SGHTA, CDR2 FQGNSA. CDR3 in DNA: TGTGCCAGCAGCGCTACTAGCGGGAGTGCCGGGGAGCTGTTTTTT. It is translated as CASSATSGSAGELFF.

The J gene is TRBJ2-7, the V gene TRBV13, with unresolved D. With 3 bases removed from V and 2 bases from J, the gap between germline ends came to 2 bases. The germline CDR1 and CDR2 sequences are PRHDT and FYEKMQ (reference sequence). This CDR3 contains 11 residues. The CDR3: CASSFAYEQYF. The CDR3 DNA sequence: TGTGCCAGCAGCTTCGCCTACGAGCAGTACTTC.

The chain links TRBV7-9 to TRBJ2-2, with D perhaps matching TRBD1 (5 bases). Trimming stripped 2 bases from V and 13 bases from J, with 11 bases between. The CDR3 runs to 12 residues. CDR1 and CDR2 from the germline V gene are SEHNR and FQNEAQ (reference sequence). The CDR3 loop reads CASSLWQGRLFF. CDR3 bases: TGTGCCAGCAGCTTATGGCAGGGTAGGCTGTTTTTT.

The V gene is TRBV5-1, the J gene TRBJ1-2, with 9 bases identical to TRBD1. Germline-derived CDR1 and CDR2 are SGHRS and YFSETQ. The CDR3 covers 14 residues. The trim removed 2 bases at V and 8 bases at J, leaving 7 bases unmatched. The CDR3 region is CASSFGGQGRGYTF. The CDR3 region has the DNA TGCGCCAGCAGCTTCGGGGGACAGGGTCGCGGCTACACCTTC.

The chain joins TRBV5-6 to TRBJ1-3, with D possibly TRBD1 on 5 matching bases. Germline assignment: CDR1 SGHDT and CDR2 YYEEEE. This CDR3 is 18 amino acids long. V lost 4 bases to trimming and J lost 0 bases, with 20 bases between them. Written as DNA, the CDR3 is TGTGCCAGCAGCCTGCGGACAACTCGATTGAGCTCTGGAAACACCATATATTTT. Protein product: CASSLRTTRLSSGNTIYF.

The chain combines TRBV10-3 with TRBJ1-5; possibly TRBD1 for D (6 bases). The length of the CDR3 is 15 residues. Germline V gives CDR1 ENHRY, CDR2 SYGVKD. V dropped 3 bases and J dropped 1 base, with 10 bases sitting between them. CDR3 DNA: TGTGCCATCAGTGACAGGGGCGGAAGCAATCAGCCCCAGCATTTT. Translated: CAISDRGGSNQPQHF.

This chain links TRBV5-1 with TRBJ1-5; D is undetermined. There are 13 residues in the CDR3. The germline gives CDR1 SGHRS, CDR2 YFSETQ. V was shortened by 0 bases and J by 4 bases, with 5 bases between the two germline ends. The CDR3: CASSLAENQPQHF. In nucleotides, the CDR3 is TGCGCCAGCAGCTTGGCAGAAAATCAGCCCCAGCATTTT.

DNA of the CDR3: TGTGCCAGCAGCTCCACATACATGATATATTTT. This encodes CASSSTYMIYF. V gene TRBV7-9 combines with J gene TRBJ1-3; D is uncertain. The V end was cut by 4 bases, the J end by 13 bases, with 11 bases between. Looked up from germline, CDR1 is SEHNR and CDR2 is FQNEAQ (reference sequence). The CDR3 runs to 11 residues.

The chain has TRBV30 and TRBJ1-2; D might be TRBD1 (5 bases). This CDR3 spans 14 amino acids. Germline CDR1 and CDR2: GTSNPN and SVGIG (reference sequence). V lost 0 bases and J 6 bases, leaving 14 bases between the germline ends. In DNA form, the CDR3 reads TGTGCCTGGAGTGTAGGAGGGGTCGGTCATGGCTACACCTTC. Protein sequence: CAWSVGGVGHGYTF. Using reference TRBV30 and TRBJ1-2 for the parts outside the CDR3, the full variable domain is SQTIHQWPATLVQPVGSPLSLECTVEGTSNPNLYWYRQAAGRGLQLLFYSVGIGQISSEVPQNLSASRPQDRQFILSSKKLLLSDSGFYLCAWSVGGVGHGYTFGSGTRLTVV.